The 9 T cell receptor beta chains reported below all come from one sample, sequenced in a study of shared T cell receptors in the human thymus. Clones were read by immunoSEQ multiplex PCR, and TCRdb kept only the in-frame ones, dropping some. The repertoire holds 630,000 or so clones, about 87% seen once, with more than 0.009% in the top ten. The same data also contributed to another study, on human thymus T cells.

Sequencing input: thymocytes. All receptors come from a boy in the first two years of life with a congenital heart defect.

The chain joins TRBV2 to TRBJ2-1; 10 bases align to TRBD1. This CDR3 has 15 amino acids. CDR1 SNHLY and CDR2 FYNNEI come from the germline V gene. The V and J ends lost 4 bases and 6 bases, in that order; junction bases with no gene match: 6. The CDR3 nucleotides are TGTGCCAGCAGTGTATGGACAGGGGGTCCCAATGAGCAGTTCTTC. This translates into CASSVWTGGPNEQFF.

This chain uses TRBV6-4 with TRBJ2-1; 7 bases align to TRBD2. This CDR3 is 14 amino acids long. Germline V lookup: CDR1 MRHNA, CDR2 SNTAGT. Trimming removed 9 bases from V and 2 bases from J; junction bases left unmatched: 7. CDR3 region: CARLNGGTYNEQFF. The DNA of the CDR3 is TGTGCCAGACTGAACGGGGGGACCTACAATGAGCAGTTCTTC.

This chain joins TRBV5-4 and TRBJ2-2, with 7 bases lining up with TRBD1. This CDR3 is 15 amino acids long. Trimming took 7 bases from V and 1 from J; bases not matched to a gene: 7. Germline V gene data show CDR1 as SGHNT and CDR2 as YYREEE (reference sequence). In DNA form, the CDR3 reads TGTGCCAGCGCGGCGGACAGGCAGAACACCGGGGAGCTGTTTTTT. It yields the protein CASAADRQNTGELFF.

The rearrangement uses TRBV28 and TRBJ2-1; 13 nucleotides agree with TRBD2. In germline, CDR1 is MDHEN, CDR2 SYDVKM. The CDR3 has 18 amino acids. The trim removed 6 bases at V and 8 bases at J, leaving 16 bases unmatched. The CDR3 protein is CASRRTPGLAGDEDEQFF. The CDR3, as DNA: TGTGCCAGCAGACGCACACCAGGACTAGCGGGAGACGAAGATGAGCAGTTCTTC.

The V gene is TRBV7-9, the J gene TRBJ2-7, with 7 bases fitting TRBD1. CDR1 is SEHNR, CDR2 FQNEAQ, per germline (reference sequence). V was pared by 5 bases and J by 4 bases, with 8 bases of the junction left unmatched. There are 14 residues in the CDR3. The CDR3 nucleotides read TGTGCCAGCAGCCCAGGACAGGCCCATTACGAGCAGTACTTC. It yields the protein CASSPGQAHYEQYF.

This clone was recorded a few times. The gene calls are TRBV21-1 and TRBJ1-4. TRBV21-1 is a documented pseudogene. This CDR3 spans 16 amino acids. Here the CDR3 reads CASSNSCLTRDEKLFF. CDR3 DNA: TGTGCCAGCAGCAACTCTTGTCTTACGAGAGATGAAAAACTGTTTTTT.

This clone showed up just once. This sequence joins TRBV19 and TRBJ1-5; no reliable D call. Trimming stripped 5 bases from V and 6 bases from J, with 11 bases between. The CDR3 contains 13 residues. The germline V gene has CDR1 LNHDA and CDR2 SQIVND (reference sequence). CDR3 in amino acids: CASSLWATQPQHF. As DNA, the CDR3 is TGTGCCAGTAGTCTGTGGGCAACTCAGCCCCAGCATTTT.

V usage is TRBV29-1 and J usage is TRBJ2-7; 13 bases line up with TRBD2. Germline V gene lookup returns CDR1 SQVTM and CDR2 ANQGSEA. V lost 2 bases to trimming and J lost 4 bases; unmatched junction nucleotides: 8. There are 16 residues in the CDR3. The CDR3 sequence is CSVEYGTSGDKYEQYF. DNA for the CDR3: TGCAGCGTTGAATATGGGACTAGCGGGGATAAGTACGAGCAGTACTTC.

The V and J genes are TRBV28 and TRBJ2-2, with D tentatively TRBD2 (6 bases). The germline V gene encodes CDR1 MDHEN and CDR2 SYDVKM. The V end lost 8 bases, the J end lost 2 bases, and 9 bases lay between the germline ends. The CDR3 sequence is 13 residues long. The CDR3 reads CASFSGNTGELFF. CDR3 DNA: TGTGCCAGCTTTAGCGGAAACACCGGGGAGCTGTTTTTT.